Reported below is one TCR beta chain. Its antigen is currently unknown. The germline CDR1 and CDR2 sequences are LGHNA and YSLEER. V lost 3 bases, J lost 7 bases, and 10 bases lay in between. CDR3 length: 13 residues. Using RNA transcripts as the source, TCR beta CDR3 regions were amplified. The HTBI set primed first-round TCR CDR3 RT-PCR. TCRdb reprocessed the multiplex PCR reads via MiXCR and lists one record per CDR3 protein. The sample lists under 650,000 distinct CDR3 sequences; roughly 15% were seen once. This entry is derived from a study of T cells in Graves' hyperthyroidism and ophthalmopathy. Findings and limits, study-wide: A model using 13 V-J features told ophthalmopathy apart from stable hyperthyroidism.

The genes are TRBV4-3 and TRBJ1-5; D remains unclear. Material: blood. The sequence was obtained from a woman aged 30 to 39 with Graves' hyperthyroidism. The CDR3 sequence: CASSQRIGQPQHF. CDR3 bases: TGCGCCAGCAGCCAGAGGATCGGCCAGCCCCAGCATTTT.